The text below deals with one T cell receptor beta chain. The antigen remains undetermined. Profiled with immunoSEQ multiplex PCR; TCRdb holds only in-frame clones, not every one. The sample has 150,000 or so clones, nearly 95% seen once; the top ten hold 0.19%. The sample belongs to a study of graft-versus-host responses after intestinal transplantation. The CDR3 consists of 17 residues. Looked up from germline, CDR1 is SGHDN and CDR2 is FVKESK. Trimming pared 1 base from V and 0 bases from J, leaving 13 bases between. The input for sequencing was unstimulated CD4+ T cells sorted from spleen or lymph node cells, taken before intestinal transplant. This chain joins TRBV14 and TRBJ2-1; possible D gene TRBD1, 5 bases. The origin of this receptor is a human donor who received an intestinal transplant. The CDR3 here is CASSQVVGDSSYNEQFF. CDR3 nucleotides: TGTGCCAGCAGCCAAGTGGTCGGTGACAGCTCCTACAATGAGCAGTTCTTC.